These T cell receptor beta chains were read from a single sample in a study of cytomegalovirus exposure and HLA in healthy donors. Generated by immunoSEQ multiplex PCR, the TCRdb table keeps only in-frame clones and is missing some. The table has over 150,000 clones, roughly 80% seen once; the top ten hold 3% to 3.5%. The sample taken for sequencing was PBMCs. Source of these receptors: a woman in her twenties or thirties in good health and CMV-seropositive. The CDR3 runs from the conserved cysteine through the conserved F or W. The D gene is left open where the match is weak. A clone size is listed for some rows: how often the clone was seen (once, few, many), or a class if it is expanded.

len | j_gene | d_gene | abundance | v_gene | CDR3aa | CDR3nt
11 | TRBJ2-1 | TRBD1 | few | TRBV2 | CASSSGTVQFF | TGTGCCAGCAGTTCGGGGACAGTGCAGTTCTTC
16 | TRBJ2-6 | NA | few | TRBV4-1 | CASSPSEGTGANVLTF | TGCGCCAGCAGCCCGTCGGAGGGAACTGGGGCCAACGTCCTGACTTTC
16 | TRBJ2-1 | TRBD2 | few | TRBV9 | CASSLMGLAVSNEQFF | TGTGCCAGCAGCTTAATGGGACTAGCGGTATCCAATGAGCAGTTCTTC
14 | TRBJ2-1 | TRBD2 | NA | TRBV25-1 | CASTLAGDYNEQFF | TGTGCCAGCACCCTAGCGGGCGACTACAATGAGCAGTTCTTC
14 | TRBJ1-5 | NA | NA | TRBV7-6 | CASSLGQGKGPQHF | TGTGCCAGCAGCTTAGGCCAGGGGAAGGGGCCCCAGCATTTT
15 | TRBJ2-1 | TRBD2 | NA | TRBV19 | CASRLAGVARNEQFF | TGTGCCAGCCGACTAGCGGGAGTAGCTAGGAATGAGCAGTTCTTC
16 | TRBJ1-1 | TRBD1 | NA | TRBV11-2 | CASSLEQGVLNTEAFF | TGTGCCAGCAGCTTAGAGCAGGGGGTCTTGAACACTGAAGCTTTCTTT
14 | TRBJ1-2 | TRBD1 | NA | TRBV15 | CATSRLQGEGGYTF | TGTGCCACCAGCAGATTACAGGGGGAGGGTGGCTACACCTTC
15 | TRBJ2-2 | TRBD2 | NA | TRBV4-1 | CASSQLAGATGELFF | TGCGCCAGCAGCCAGCTAGCGGGAGCCACCGGGGAGCTGTTTTTT
18 | TRBJ2-7 | TRBD2 | NA | TRBV11-2 | CASISRTSGRAERDEQYF | TGTGCCAGCATCTCCAGGACTAGCGGGAGGGCCGAGAGGGACGAGCAGTACTTC
14 | TRBJ1-4 | TRBD1 | NA | TRBV11-1 | CASGPGQANEKLFF | TGTGCCAGCGGACCGGGACAGGCGAATGAAAAACTGTTTTTT
17 | TRBJ2-5 | TRBD1 | NA | TRBV5-6 | CASSLTSGGPLQETQYF | TGTGCCAGCAGCTTGACCTCAGGGGGCCCTCTCCAAGAGACCCAGTACTTC
16 | TRBJ1-4 | TRBD1 | NA | TRBV19 | CASTDLQGATNEKLFF | TGTGCCAGTACCGATCTACAGGGGGCAACTAATGAAAAACTGTTTTTT
17 | TRBJ2-7 | TRBD2 | NA | TRBV25-1 | CASSEWASGRPWEEQYF | TGTGCCAGCAGTGAATGGGCTAGCGGGAGGCCCTGGGAAGAGCAGTACTTC
14 | TRBJ2-7 | NA | NA | TRBV29-1 | CSIRVGGPTGEQYF | TGCAGCATAAGGGTAGGCGGCCCCACGGGGGAGCAGTACTTC
14 | TRBJ1-1 | NA | once | TRBV25-1 | CASSGTTSSTEAFF | TGTGCCAGCAGTGGGACAACGTCGAGTACTGAAGCTTTCTTT
15 | TRBJ1-4 | NA | few | TRBV6-5 | CASSYSPGSNEKLFF | TGTGCCAGCAGTTACTCCCCAGGGTCTAATGAAAAACTGTTTTTT
16 | TRBJ2-2 | TRBD2 | once | TRBV5-6 | CASSRTSGRSTGELFF | TGTGCCAGCAGCCGGACTAGCGGGAGGAGCACCGGGGAGCTGTTTTTT
18 | TRBJ2-5 | NA | NA | TRBV5-5 | CASSLFPTGSSREETQYF | TGTGCCAGCAGCTTGTTCCCGACAGGCAGCTCGAGAGAAGAGACCCAGTACTTC
12 | TRBJ1-2 | NA | NA | TRBV28 | CASRQAGLRYTF | TGTGCCAGCAGGCAGGCAGGCCTGCGCTACACCTTC
14 | TRBJ1-5 | NA | NA | TRBV7-9 | CASSLGSGNQPQHF | TGTGCCAGCAGCTTAGGGTCGGGCAATCAGCCCCAGCATTTT
14 | TRBJ1-1 | NA | NA | TRBV6-5 | CASSYSTQNTEAFF | TGTGCCAGCAGTTACTCGACACAAAACACTGAAGCTTTCTTT
14 | TRBJ1-1 | TRBD1 | few | TRBV5-6 | CASSFGTGNTEAFF | TGTGCCAGCAGCTTCGGGACAGGCAACACTGAAGCTTTCTTT
14 | TRBJ2-2 | NA | NA | TRBV5-5 | CASSFGISSGELFF | TGTGCCAGCAGCTTTGGCATTTCTAGTGGGGAGCTGTTTTTT
14 | TRBJ2-1 | TRBD2 | NA | TRBV2 | CASSPLAEGGEQFF | TGTGCCAGCAGTCCACTAGCGGAGGGGGGTGAGCAGTTCTTC
13 | TRBJ2-7 | NA | NA | TRBV5-6 | CASSLYSGSEQYF | TGTGCCAGCAGCTTGTATTCCGGGTCCGAGCAGTACTTC
16 | TRBJ2-2 | TRBD2 | NA | TRBV5-4 | CASSFLAGGNTGELFF | TGTGCCAGCAGCTTCCTAGCGGGAGGAAACACCGGGGAGCTGTTTTTT
13 | TRBJ1-2 | NA | NA | TRBV6-1 | CASSEQGNYGYTF | TGTGCCAGCAGTGAACAGGGTAACTATGGCTACACCTTC
14 | TRBJ2-7 | TRBD1 | NA | TRBV7-6 | CASSSGTGGYEQYF | TGTGCCAGCAGCTCCGGGACAGGGGGCTACGAGCAGTACTTC
13 | TRBJ1-2 | TRBD1 | few | TRBV19 | CASTRTGHYGYTF | TGTGCCAGTACCCGGACAGGACACTATGGCTACACCTTC
15 | TRBJ2-7 | NA | NA | TRBV11-2 | CASSLGGHLPYEQYF | TGTGCCAGCAGCTTAGGAGGACACTTGCCCTACGAGCAGTACTTC
16 | TRBJ2-3 | TRBD1 | few | TRBV11-2 | CASSPWDRVRSDTQYF | TGTGCCAGCAGCCCGTGGGACAGGGTTAGATCAGATACGCAGTATTTT
15 | TRBJ2-7 | NA | NA | TRBV27 | CASSLLEGGDYEQYF | TGTGCCAGCAGTTTATTGGAGGGCGGGGACTACGAGCAGTACTTC
14 | TRBJ1-6 | NA | few | TRBV5-4 | CASSRRDLNSPLHF | TGTGCCAGCAGCCGCCGGGATTTAAATTCACCCCTCCACTTT
16 | TRBJ1-4 | NA | NA | TRBV5-1 | CASSLSSGGGQKKLFF | TGCGCCAGCAGCCTTAGCTCGGGGGGCGGGCAGAAAAAACTGTTTTTT
13 | TRBJ2-3 | NA | NA | TRBV19 | CASSDRGQDTQYF | TGTGCCAGTAGTGACCGGGGACAAGATACGCAGTATTTT
12 | TRBJ1-5 | TRBD1 | NA | TRBV19 | CASRTGDQPQHF | TGTGCCAGTAGGACAGGGGATCAGCCCCAGCATTTT
15 | TRBJ1-4 | TRBD1 | NA | TRBV6-1 | CASSGGQGQHEKLFF | TGTGCCAGCAGTGGTGGACAGGGTCAACACGAAAAACTGTTTTTT
15 | TRBJ2-1 | NA | NA | TRBV5-1 | CASSLGLAAYNEQFF | TGCGCCAGCAGCTTGGGGCTAGCCGCCTACAATGAGCAGTTCTTC
14 | TRBJ2-7 | NA | NA | TRBV19 | CATQATGGIYEQYF | TGTGCCACCCAAGCGACAGGTGGAATCTACGAGCAGTACTTC
15 | TRBJ1-1 | TRBD1 | few | TRBV7-6 | CASSSQTGLNTEAFF | TGTGCCAGCAGCTCCCAGACAGGGTTGAACACTGAAGCTTTCTTT
15 | TRBJ2-3 | TRBD2 | NA | TRBV2 | CASNLRASGQDTQYF | TGTGCCAGCAATCTACGGGCTAGCGGGCAAGATACGCAGTATTTT
14 | TRBJ1-3 | TRBD1 | NA | TRBV18 | CASLWTGAGNTIYF | TGTGCCAGCCTATGGACAGGGGCTGGAAACACCATATATTTT
15 | TRBJ2-7 | TRBD2 | NA | TRBV4-1 | CASSQSGRWENEQYF | TGCGCCAGCAGCCAATCCGGGAGGTGGGAAAACGAGCAGTACTTC
17 | TRBJ1-5 | NA | NA | TRBV21-1 | CASSKATDMPGDQPQHF | TGTGCCAGCAGCAAAGCGACGGACATGCCGGGGGATCAGCCCCAGCATTTT
14 | TRBJ2-3 | NA | once | TRBV9 | CASSVGTGTDTQYF | TGTGCCAGCAGCGTAGGGACAGGCACAGATACGCAGTATTTT
16 | TRBJ1-2 | TRBD1 | few | TRBV5-6 | CASSGLGTGAHYGYTF | TGTGCCAGCAGCGGTCTGGGGACAGGGGCGCACTATGGCTACACCTTC
11 | TRBJ2-7 | NA | NA | TRBV19 | CASSTGYEQYF | TGTGCCAGTAGTACAGGGTACGAGCAGTACTTC
15 | TRBJ1-2 | TRBD1 | NA | TRBV28 | CASSYRGPVGYGYTF | TGTGCCAGCAGTTATAGGGGGCCGGTCGGGTATGGCTACACCTTC
20 | TRBJ2-4 | TRBD2 | NA | TRBV27 | CASSPLGLAGGSVAKNIQYF | TGTGCCAGCAGTCCCCTGGGACTAGCGGGTGGGTCCGTAGCCAAAAACATTCAGTACTTC
13 | TRBJ1-1 | NA | NA | TRBV6-5 | CASSDGGVGSAFF | TGTGCCAGCAGTGACGGAGGGGTGGGCTCCGCTTTCTTT
14 | TRBJ1-6 | NA | NA | TRBV19 | CASGQSSYNSPLHF | TGTGCCAGTGGACAGAGCTCCTATAATTCACCCCTCCACTTT
15 | TRBJ2-3 | NA | NA | TRBV2 | CASSEGAAITDTQYF | TGTGCCAGCAGTGAAGGAGCGGCTATCACAGATACGCAGTATTTT
12 | TRBJ2-7 | NA | once | TRBV7-6 | CASSLQGYEQYF | TGTGCCAGCAGCCTACAGGGATACGAGCAGTACTTC
16 | TRBJ1-2 | TRBD1 | NA | TRBV9 | CASSVDVRGTAYGYTF | TGTGCCAGCAGCGTAGATGTTAGGGGGACAGCCTATGGCTACACCTTC
14 | TRBJ1-1 | TRBD1 | few | TRBV19 | CASSIVQGAAEAFF | TGTGCCAGTAGTATCGTACAGGGGGCGGCTGAAGCTTTCTTT
17 | TRBJ2-5 | TRBD1 | NA | TRBV7-9 | CASSATLLDRGGETQYF | TGTGCCAGCAGCGCTACACTATTGGACAGGGGAGGGGAGACCCAGTACTTC